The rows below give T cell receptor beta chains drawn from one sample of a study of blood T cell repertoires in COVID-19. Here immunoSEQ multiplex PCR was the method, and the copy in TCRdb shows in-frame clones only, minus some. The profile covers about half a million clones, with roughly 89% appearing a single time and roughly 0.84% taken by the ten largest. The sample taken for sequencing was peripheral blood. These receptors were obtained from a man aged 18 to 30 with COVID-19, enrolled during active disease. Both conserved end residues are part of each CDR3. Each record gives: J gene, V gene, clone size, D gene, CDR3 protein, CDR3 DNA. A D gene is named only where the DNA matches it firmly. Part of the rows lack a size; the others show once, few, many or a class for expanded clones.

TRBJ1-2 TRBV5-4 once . CASSFGQPYGYTF TGTGCCAGCAGCTTTGGACAGCCCTATGGCTACACCTTC
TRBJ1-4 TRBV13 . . CASSSRTVSNEKLFF TGTGCCAGCAGCTCGCGGACTGTCTCTAATGAAAAACTGTTTTTT
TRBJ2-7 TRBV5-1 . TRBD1 CASSWDSSYEQYF TGCGCCAGCAGCTGGGACAGCTCCTACGAGCAGTACTTC
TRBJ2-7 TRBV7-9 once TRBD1 CASSLDRQGMGYEQYF TGTGCCAGCAGCTTAGATCGACAGGGAATGGGTTACGAGCAGTACTTC
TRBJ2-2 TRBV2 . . CASSDFQGSTGELFF TGTGCCAGCAGTGATTTCCAGGGGAGCACCGGGGAGCTGTTTTTT
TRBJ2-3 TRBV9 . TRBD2 CASSSGISTDTQYF TGTGCCAGCAGTAGCGGGATAAGCACAGATACGCAGTATTTT
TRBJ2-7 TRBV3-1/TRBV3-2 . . CASSQVIHEQYF TGTGCCAGCAGCCAAGTCATTCACGAGCAGTACTTC
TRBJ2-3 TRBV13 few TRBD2 CASGLAGGRDTQYF TGTGCCAGCGGACTAGCGGGGGGCCGGGATACGCAGTATTTT
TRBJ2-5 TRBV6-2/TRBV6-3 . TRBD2 CASSYLAGETQYF TGTGCCAGCAGTTACCTAGCGGGGGAGACCCAGTACTTC
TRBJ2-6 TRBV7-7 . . CASSPGSGANVLTF TGTGCTAGCAGCCCGGGATCTGGGGCCAACGTCCTGACTTTC
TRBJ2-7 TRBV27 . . CASSLMGSSSSYEQYF TGTGCCAGCAGTTTAATGGGCAGCTCAAGCTCCTACGAGCAGTACTTC
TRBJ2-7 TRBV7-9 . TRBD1 CASSLEDRGLSYEQYF TGTGCCAGCAGCTTAGAAGACAGGGGGCTCTCCTACGAGCAGTACTTC
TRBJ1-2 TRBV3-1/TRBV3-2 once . CASSPGQAGYTF TGTGCCAGCAGCCCAGGACAAGCTGGCTACACCTTC
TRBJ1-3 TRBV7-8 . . CASTNTRGSSAPGNTIYF TGTGCCAGCACTAATACCAGGGGAAGCTCGGCTCCTGGAAACACCATATATTTT
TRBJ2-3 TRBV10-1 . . CARHLAYTDTQYF TGCGCCAGGCATCTAGCGTACACAGATACGCAGTATTTT
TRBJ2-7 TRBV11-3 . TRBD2 CASSLSGVGVLDYEQYF TGTGCCAGCAGCCTAAGCGGGGTTGGGGTACTCGACTACGAGCAGTACTTC
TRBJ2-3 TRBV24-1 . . CATSDLDETSTDTQYF TGTGCCACCAGTGACCTCGACGAGACTAGCACAGATACGCAGTATTTT
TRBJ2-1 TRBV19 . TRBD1 CASSYRTGGNEQFF TGTGCCAGTAGCTATAGGACAGGGGGCAATGAGCAGTTCTTC
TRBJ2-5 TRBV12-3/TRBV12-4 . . CASSLFGGKTQYF TGTGCCAGCAGTTTGTTCGGCGGGAAGACCCAGTACTTC
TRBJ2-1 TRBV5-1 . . CASSLEAGAYNEQFF TGCGCCAGCAGCTTGGAAGCGGGCGCCTACAATGAGCAGTTCTTC
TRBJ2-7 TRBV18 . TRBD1 CASSPGQGARDEQYF TGTGCCAGCTCACCGGGACAGGGGGCGCGGGACGAGCAGTACTTC
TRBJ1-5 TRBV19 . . CASSIRPSPRDNQPQHF TGTGCCAGTAGTATACGCCCATCCCCTCGGGACAATCAGCCCCAGCATTTT
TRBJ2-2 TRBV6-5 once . CASIRPDRHTGELFF TGTGCCAGCATTCGACCGGACAGACACACCGGGGAGCTGTTTTTT
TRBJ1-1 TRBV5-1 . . CASSLSGDGTEAFF TGCGCCAGCAGCTTGTCAGGTGACGGCACTGAAGCTTTCTTT
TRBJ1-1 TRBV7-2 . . CASSLTPINTEAFF TGTGCCAGCAGCTTAACTCCAATTAACACTGAAGCTTTCTTT
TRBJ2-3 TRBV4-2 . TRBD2 CASSLRVGGGGSLDTQYF TGTGCCAGCAGCCTCCGCGTTGGTGGCGGGGGTTCGTTAGATACGCAGTATTTT
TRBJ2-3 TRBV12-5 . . CASGLDGVSTDTQYF TGTGCTAGTGGTTTGGACGGGGTGAGCACAGATACGCAGTATTTT
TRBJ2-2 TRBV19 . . CASRQVNNPGELFF TGTGCCAGTAGACAGGTTAATAACCCCGGGGAGCTGTTTTTT
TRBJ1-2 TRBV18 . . CASSPSGVGYGYTF TGTGCCAGCTCACCATCAGGGGTTGGGTATGGCTACACCTTC
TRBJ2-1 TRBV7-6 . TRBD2 CASSLIAGHNEQFF TGTGCCAGCAGCTTAATAGCGGGGCACAATGAGCAGTTCTTC
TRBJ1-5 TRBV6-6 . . CASRRMDTGHQPQHF TGTGCCAGCAGACGGATGGATACAGGGCATCAGCCCCAGCATTTT
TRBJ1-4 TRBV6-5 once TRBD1 CASSPTWTGAEKLFF TGTGCCAGCAGTCCTACCTGGACAGGGGCTGAAAAACTGTTTTTT
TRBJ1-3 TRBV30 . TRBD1 CAWRLTGGEDTIYF TGTGCCTGGAGGTTGACAGGGGGCGAAGACACCATATATTTT
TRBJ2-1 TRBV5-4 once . CASSFQGPNEQFF TGTGCCAGCAGCTTTCAGGGCCCCAATGAGCAGTTCTTC
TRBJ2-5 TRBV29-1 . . CSVENMETQYF TGCAGCGTTGAAAACATGGAGACCCAGTACTTC
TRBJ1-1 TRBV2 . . CASFGEKVMNTEAFF TGTGCCAGCTTTGGGGAGAAGGTCATGAACACTGAAGCTTTCTTT
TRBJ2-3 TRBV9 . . CASSVGGRFTDTQYF TGTGCCAGCAGCGTAGGAGGGCGGTTCACAGATACGCAGTATTTT
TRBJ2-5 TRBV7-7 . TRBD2 CASSRGLAETGTQYF TGTGCTAGCAGCCGGGGACTAGCTGAAACCGGGACCCAGTACTTC
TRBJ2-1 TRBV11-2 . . CASSSSSGADEQFF TGTGCCAGCAGCTCTTCCTCAGGGGCGGATGAGCAGTTCTTC
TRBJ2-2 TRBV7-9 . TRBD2 CASSSGMGGELFF TGTGCCAGCAGCAGCGGGATGGGCGGGGAGCTGTTTTTT
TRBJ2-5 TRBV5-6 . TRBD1 CASSSPGQGAGETQYF TGTGCCAGCAGCTCCCCAGGACAGGGGGCGGGGGAGACCCAGTACTTC
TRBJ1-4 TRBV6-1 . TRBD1 CASSDPGQAEKLFF TGTGCCAGCAGTGATCCGGGACAGGCTGAAAAACTGTTTTTT
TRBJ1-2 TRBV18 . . CASSRDTNYGYTF TGTGCCAGCTCACGGGACACGAACTATGGCTACACCTTC
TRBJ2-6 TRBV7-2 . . CASSAGSRSSGANVLTF TGTGCCAGCAGCGCCGGGTCCCGTAGCTCTGGGGCCAACGTCCTGACTTTC
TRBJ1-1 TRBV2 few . CASSPTVNTEAFF TGTGCCAGCAGCCCAACAGTGAACACTGAAGCTTTCTTT
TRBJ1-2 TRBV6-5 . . CASSYSVAYGYTF TGTGCCAGCAGTTACTCTGTAGCCTATGGCTACACCTTC